A selection of T cell receptor beta chains follows, all from one sample in a study of cytomegalovirus exposure and HLA in healthy donors. Assay: immunoSEQ multiplex PCR; the TCRdb copy retains only in-frame clones and omits some. The repertoire includes 140,000 to 150,000 clones, roughly 80% of them detected once, and under 3.5% sits in the top ten. Sequencing was done on a sample of PBMCs. The receptors stem from a woman aged 25 to 45 in good health and CMV-seronegative. CDR3s include the opening cysteine and the closing phenylalanine or tryptophan. D genes are given only for firm matches. Only part of the rows carry a size: once, few, many, or a class if the clone is expanded.

TGTGCCAGCTCATCTCCAGGGGCTGGGGCCAACGTCCTGACTTTC | CASSSPGAGANVLTF | TRBV18 | NA | TRBJ2-6 | NA | 15
TGTGCCAGCAGCTTGGCCGGGACAGGGGGCACTAATGAAAAACTGTTTTTT | CASSLAGTGGTNEKLFF | TRBV5-4 | few | TRBJ1-4 | TRBD1 | 17
TGCGCCAGCAGCTCACACAGGGATAAGTATGGCTACACCTTC | CASSSHRDKYGYTF | TRBV5-1 | NA | TRBJ1-2 | NA | 14
TGTGCCAGCAGTTTAGGTCATATACAGGGTTTCGATGGCTACACCTTC | CASSLGHIQGFDGYTF | TRBV27 | NA | TRBJ1-2 | NA | 16
TGCAGCGTTGACCGGACTAGCGGGGGGGGTTCCTCGGGGGATACGCAGTATTTT | CSVDRTSGGGSSGDTQYF | TRBV29-1 | NA | TRBJ2-3 | TRBD2 | 18
TGTGCCAGCCAGTTCAACTATGGCTACACCTTC | CASQFNYGYTF | TRBV28 | NA | TRBJ1-2 | NA | 11
TGTGCCACTGTCGGGGTGGGTGATAGCAATCAGCCCCAGCATTTT | CATVGVGDSNQPQHF | TRBV6-1 | few | TRBJ1-5 | NA | 15
TGTGCCACCCTCCCGAGGGTAGGTGGGGCCAACGTCCTGACTTTC | CATLPRVGGANVLTF | TRBV11-2 | NA | TRBJ2-6 | NA | 15
TGTGCCAGCAGCCGGGGGGGACACAACACTGAAGCTTTCTTT | CASSRGGHNTEAFF | TRBV14 | few | TRBJ1-1 | NA | 14
TGCAGTGCCCGAGAGGACTACGAGCAGTACTTC | CSAREDYEQYF | TRBV20-1 | NA | TRBJ2-7 | NA | 11
TGTGCCAGCAGTCCCGAGGGCGCTGGGGCCAACGTCCTGACTTTC | CASSPEGAGANVLTF | TRBV7-9 | NA | TRBJ2-6 | NA | 15
TGTGCCAGCGCTCGGGACTATGGCTACACCTTC | CASARDYGYTF | TRBV6-1 | NA | TRBJ1-2 | NA | 11
TGCGCCAGCAGCGTTGACAGGGGGGCAACTAATGAAAAACTGTTTTTT | CASSVDRGATNEKLFF | TRBV5-1 | few | TRBJ1-4 | TRBD1 | 16
TGCGCCAGCAGCCAAGAGGTAGGGAGAGGCCATCAGCCCCAGCATTTT | CASSQEVGRGHQPQHF | TRBV4-1 | NA | TRBJ1-5 | NA | 16
TGTGCCAGCAGCTTGTCACAGGCCCTTAGCAATCAGCCCCAGCATTTT | CASSLSQALSNQPQHF | TRBV5-5 | NA | TRBJ1-5 | NA | 16
TGTGCCAGCGGCGGACAGACCTACGAGCAGTACTTC | CASGGQTYEQYF | TRBV2 | NA | TRBJ2-7 | NA | 12
TGTGCCCGGGGTGTACCGGACTATGGCTACACCTTC | CARGVPDYGYTF | TRBV2 | NA | TRBJ1-2 | NA | 12
TGCGCCAGCAGCTTAATAGCGGGGGGATGGAACACCGGGGAGCTGTTTTTT | CASSLIAGGWNTGELFF | TRBV5-1 | NA | TRBJ2-2 | TRBD2 | 17
TGTGCCAGCATCTTGGAGGGTTCTAGCGGCTACACCTTC | CASILEGSSGYTF | TRBV2 | NA | TRBJ1-2 | NA | 13
TGTGCCAGCAGTTCGAGCCGGGACAGGGGCACAGATACGCAGTATTTT | CASSSSRDRGTDTQYF | TRBV11-2 | few | TRBJ2-3 | TRBD1 | 16
TGTGCCAGTAGTCGGGGAAGGATTGATACGCAGTATTTT | CASSRGRIDTQYF | TRBV19 | NA | TRBJ2-3 | NA | 13
TGTGCCAGCAGCTCATCCAATGAGCAGTTCTTC | CASSSSNEQFF | TRBV7-6 | once | TRBJ2-1 | NA | 11
TGTGCCAGCAGTGACCCTGGACAGGGTGATGAAAAACTGTTTTTT | CASSDPGQGDEKLFF | TRBV6-1 | NA | TRBJ1-4 | TRBD1 | 15
TGTGCCAGCAGCGTGGGGGCGGGGGGGGTCGTAGATACGCAGTATTTT | CASSVGAGGVVDTQYF | TRBV9 | NA | TRBJ2-3 | TRBD2 | 16
TGCGCCAGCAGCTTGGAGGCAGGGGATCAGCCCCAGCATTTT | CASSLEAGDQPQHF | TRBV5-1 | few | TRBJ1-5 | NA | 14
TGTGCCAGCAGCTTGCAGACAGGGACAGATACGCAGTATTTT | CASSLQTGTDTQYF | TRBV5-4 | NA | TRBJ2-3 | TRBD1 | 14
TGTGCCACTCGACTAGCGGGAGGAGAGACCCAGTACTTC | CATRLAGGETQYF | TRBV19 | once | TRBJ2-5 | TRBD2 | 13
TGTGCCAGCAAGGGGGTGAACAACAATGAGCAGTTCTTC | CASKGVNNNEQFF | TRBV28 | NA | TRBJ2-1 | NA | 13
TGTGCCAGTAGTATCCGATCAGGCGCCTACGAGCAGTACTTC | CASSIRSGAYEQYF | TRBV19 | NA | TRBJ2-7 | NA | 14
TGTGCCAGCAGTGACTCGATAGGGGGCACAGATACGCAGTATTTT | CASSDSIGGTDTQYF | TRBV6-4 | NA | TRBJ2-3 | NA | 15
TGTGCCAGCAGTCCCCGACTGGGAGTGGAAACCGGGGAGCTGTTTTTT | CASSPRLGVETGELFF | TRBV6-6 | NA | TRBJ2-2 | NA | 16
TGCGCCAGCAGCTTGGGGTCAGGGGCAGGCTATGGCTACACCTTC | CASSLGSGAGYGYTF | TRBV5-1 | NA | TRBJ1-2 | NA | 15
TGTGCCATCAGTGAAACGGACAGGGTGGGTGGCTACACCTTC | CAISETDRVGGYTF | TRBV10-3 | once | TRBJ1-2 | TRBD1 | 14
TGTGCCAGCAGTTACCGGGGGGGGGTGGAGACCCAGTACTTC | CASSYRGGVETQYF | TRBV6-5 | NA | TRBJ2-5 | TRBD2 | 14
TGCGCCAGCAGCCTAGGGACAGCGGCCTATGGCTACACCTTC | CASSLGTAAYGYTF | TRBV5-1 | once | TRBJ1-2 | TRBD1 | 14
TGCGCCAGCGGAACACTAGCGGGATCGAGAATCACAGATACGCAGTATTTT | CASGTLAGSRITDTQYF | TRBV5-1 | NA | TRBJ2-3 | TRBD2 | 17
TGCGCCAGCAGCCTTCGAACTGGGACAGGGGGCTCGGCTTTCTTT | CASSLRTGTGGSAFF | TRBV5-1 | NA | TRBJ1-1 | TRBD1 | 15
TGTTCCAGCAGCTTAGGGGACCCGGGACAGGGGAGCGGCTACACCTTC | CSSSLGDPGQGSGYTF | TRBV7-9 | NA | TRBJ1-2 | TRBD1 | 16
TGCGCCAGCAGCTTTGAAGGGGTTACTAGCACAGATACGCAGTATTTT | CASSFEGVTSTDTQYF | TRBV5-1 | NA | TRBJ2-3 | NA | 16
TGTGCCAGCAGTGAAACTGTGAACACCGGGGAGCTGTTTTTT | CASSETVNTGELFF | TRBV2 | few | TRBJ2-2 | NA | 14
TGCAGCCTTCGGACTAGACCTCAAGAGACCCAGTACTTC | CSLRTRPQETQYF | TRBV29-1 | once | TRBJ2-5 | TRBD2 | 13
TGTGCCAGTAGTCCCGGGACTAACCAAGAGACCCAGTACTTC | CASSPGTNQETQYF | TRBV19 | NA | TRBJ2-5 | TRBD2 | 14